This TCR beta chain was recovered during a study of beta chain features in type 1 diabetes. In its sample, this clone was seen a few times. Its antigen is as yet unknown. The germline gives CDR1 SGHTA, CDR2 FQGNSA. The length of the CDR3 is 16 residues. V was trimmed by 1 base and J by 2 bases, leaving 14 bases between them. Expressed TCRB transcripts were sequenced, since all the RNA that had been isolated was reverse transcribed. Some clones are missing from TCRdb's copy, which holds only in-frame ones; the method was immunoSEQ multiplex PCR. Of 600,000 to 700,000 clones in the sample, around 11% were seen once. Overall study results and limits: Type 1 diabetes patients showed a moderate but significant shortening of TCRB CDR3s in all four CD4+ subsets. In the patient group, naive, central memory and Treg TCRB repertoires seemed more alike than in the healthy donor group. The study left unresolved whether HLA type influences TCRB rearrangement.

This chain joins TRBV7-2 and TRBJ2-5; D possibly uses TRBD1 or TRBD2 (6 bases each). The TCR was taken from a man aged 25-45 years with type 1 diabetes. The sample consisted of naive CD4+ T cells from blood. CDR3 loop: CASSLGGLARQETQYF. The CDR3 DNA reads as TGTGCCAGCAGCTTAGGGGGGCTAGCGCGTCAAGAGACCCAGTACTTC.